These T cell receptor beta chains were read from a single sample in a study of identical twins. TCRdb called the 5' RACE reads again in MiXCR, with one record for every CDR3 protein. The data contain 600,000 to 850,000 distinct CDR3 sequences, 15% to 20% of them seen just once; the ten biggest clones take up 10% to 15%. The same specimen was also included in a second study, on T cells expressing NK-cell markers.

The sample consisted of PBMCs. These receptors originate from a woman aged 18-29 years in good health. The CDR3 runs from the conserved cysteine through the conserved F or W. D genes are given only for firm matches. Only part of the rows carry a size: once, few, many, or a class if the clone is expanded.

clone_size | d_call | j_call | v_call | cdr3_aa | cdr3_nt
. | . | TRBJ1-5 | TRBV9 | CASSVTGHGQPQHF | TGTGCCAGCAGCGTAACAGGGCACGGCCAGCCCCAGCATTTT
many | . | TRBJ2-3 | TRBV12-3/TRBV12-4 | CASSDSTDTQYF | TGTGCCAGCAGTGATAGCACAGATACGCAGTATTTT
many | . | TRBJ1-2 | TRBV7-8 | CASSLGIYGYTF | TGTGCCAGCAGCTTAGGGATCTATGGCTACACCTTC
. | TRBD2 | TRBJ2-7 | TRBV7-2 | CASKGPGLAGSYEQYF | TGTGCCAGCAAAGGTCCTGGACTAGCGGGGTCCTACGAGCAGTACTTC
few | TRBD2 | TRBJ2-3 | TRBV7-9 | CASSSRLAPGSDTQYF | TGTGCCAGCAGCTCCAGACTAGCACCCGGATCAGATACGCAGTATTTT
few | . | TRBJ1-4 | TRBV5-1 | CASSLRTLNEKLFF | TGCGCCAGCAGCTTACGCACTCTTAATGAAAAACTGTTTTTT
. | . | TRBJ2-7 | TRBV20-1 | CSARGPPTRRNEQYF | TGCAGTGCTAGAGGCCCCCCGACTAGGAGGAACGAGCAGTACTTC
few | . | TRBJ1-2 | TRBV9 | CASTSYFGGYTF | TGTGCCAGCACCTCGTACTTCGGTGGCTACACCTTC
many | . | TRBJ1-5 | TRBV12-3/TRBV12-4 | CASRLGRNSNQPQHF | TGTGCCAGCAGATTGGGACGTAATAGCAATCAGCCCCAGCATTTT
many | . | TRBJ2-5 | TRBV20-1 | CSARDQGSQETQYF | TGCAGTGCTAGAGATCAGGGTAGCCAGGAGACCCAGTACTTC
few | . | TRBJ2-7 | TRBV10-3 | CAISGGTSYEQYF | TGTGCCATCAGTGGGGGGACAAGCTACGAGCAGTACTTC
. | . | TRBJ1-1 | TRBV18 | CASSPPGASMNTEAFF | TGTGCCAGCTCACCACCCGGGGCATCGATGAACACTGAAGCTTTCTTT
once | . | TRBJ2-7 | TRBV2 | CARSLSSGGSYEQYF | TGTGCCAGAAGTCTTAGTTCCGGAGGGTCCTACGAGCAGTACTTC
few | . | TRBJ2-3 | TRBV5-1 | CASTRTGHTDTQYF | TGCGCCAGCACTAGGACCGGACACACAGATACGCAGTATTTT
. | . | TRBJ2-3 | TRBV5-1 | CASSQGPTDTQYF | TGCGCCAGCAGCCAGGGACCCACAGATACGCAGTATTTT
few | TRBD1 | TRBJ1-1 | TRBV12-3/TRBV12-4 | CASSYLTGVNTEAFF | TGTGCCAGCAGTTACCTGACAGGGGTGAACACTGAAGCTTTCTTT
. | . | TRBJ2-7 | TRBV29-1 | CSVLQLYEQYF | TGCAGCGTTCTGCAGCTCTACGAGCAGTACTTC
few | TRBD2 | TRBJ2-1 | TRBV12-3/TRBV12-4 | CASSFRRGGRDEQFF | TGTGCCAGCAGTTTCCGGCGGGGGGGCCGTGATGAGCAGTTCTTC
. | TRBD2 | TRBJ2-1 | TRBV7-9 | CAISGGANEQFF | TGTGCCATTAGCGGGGGGGCGAATGAGCAGTTCTTC
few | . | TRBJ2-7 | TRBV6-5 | CASSYIVGRRGVPYEQYF | TGTGCCAGCAGTTACATCGTGGGTCGAAGAGGAGTCCCCTACGAGCAGTACTTC
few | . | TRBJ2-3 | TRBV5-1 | CASIGIRTDTQYF | TGCGCCAGCATCGGGATACGCACAGATACGCAGTATTTT
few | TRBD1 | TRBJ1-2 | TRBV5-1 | CASSLKTGLTNYGYTF | TGCGCCAGCAGCCTAAAGACAGGGCTTACTAACTATGGCTACACCTTC
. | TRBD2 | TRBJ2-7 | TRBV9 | CASSSRLAGPLEQYF | TGTGCCAGCAGCTCTCGACTAGCGGGTCCTCTCGAGCAGTACTTC
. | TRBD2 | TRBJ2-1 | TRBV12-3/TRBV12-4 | CASSRPGLAAYNEQFF | TGTGCCAGCAGTCGGCCGGGACTAGCGGCCTACAATGAGCAGTTCTTC
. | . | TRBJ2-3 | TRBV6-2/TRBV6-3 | CASNKGQTHRDTQYF | TGTGCCAGCAATAAGGGACAAACCCACAGAGATACGCAGTATTTT
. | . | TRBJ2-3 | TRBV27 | CASSLLDPLRTQYF | TGTGCCAGCAGTTTACTGGACCCCCTTCGTACGCAGTATTTT
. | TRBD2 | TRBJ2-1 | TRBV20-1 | CSAEQRERTEQFF | TGCAGTGCCGAACAGCGGGAGCGCACTGAGCAGTTCTTC
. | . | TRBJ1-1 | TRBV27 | CASSLLGGSVLGVF | TGTGCCAGCAGTTTGCTGGGGGGGTCTGTGCTAGGGGTCTTT
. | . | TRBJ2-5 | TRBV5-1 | CASSLGAGSRKETQYF | TGCGCCAGCAGCTTGGGGGCGGGATCCCGGAAAGAGACCCAGTACTTC
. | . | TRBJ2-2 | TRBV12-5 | CASGPEGFPGELFF | TGTGCTAGTGGCCCCGAGGGGTTCCCCGGGGAGCTGTTTTTT
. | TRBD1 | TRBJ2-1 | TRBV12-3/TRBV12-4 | CASSWAGTGGRDEQFF | TGTGCCAGCAGTTGGGCCGGGACAGGGGGTAGGGATGAGCAGTTCTTC
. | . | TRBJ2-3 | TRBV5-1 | CASSLVKVGTDTQYF | TGCGCCAGCAGCTTGGTTAAGGTTGGAACAGATACGCAGTATTTT
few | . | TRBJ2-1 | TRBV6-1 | CASSPAGSVFEQFF | TGTGCCAGCTCCCCGGCAGGATCGGTATTTGAGCAGTTCTTC
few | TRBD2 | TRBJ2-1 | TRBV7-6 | CASSLVSGGAVYEQFF | TGTGCCAGCAGCTTAGTAAGCGGGGGGGCCGTGTATGAGCAGTTCTTC
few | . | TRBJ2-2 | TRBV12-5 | CASGRTGNTGELFF | TGTGCTAGTGGTAGGACTGGCAACACCGGGGAGCTGTTTTTT
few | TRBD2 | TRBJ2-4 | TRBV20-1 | CSAAGRAGNIQYF | TGCAGTGCCGCCGGGAGGGCCGGGAACATTCAGTACTTC
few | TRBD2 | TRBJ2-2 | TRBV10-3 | CAIGTSWGTGELFF | TGTGCCATAGGGACTAGTTGGGGCACCGGGGAGCTGTTTTTT
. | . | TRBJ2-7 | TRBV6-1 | CASRLSGTTKREQYF | TGTGCCAGCAGACTCTCCGGGACAACAAAACGAGAGCAGTACTTC
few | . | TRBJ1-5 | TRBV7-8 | CASSLQGQPSNQPQHF | TGTGCCAGCAGCCTCCAGGGGCAGCCGAGCAATCAGCCCCAGCATTTT
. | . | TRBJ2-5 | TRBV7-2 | CASSSGGVSGETQYF | TGTGCCAGCAGCTCCGGTGGAGTGAGTGGGGAGACCCAGTACTTC
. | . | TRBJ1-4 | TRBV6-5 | CASSYRSGPNEKLFF | TGTGCCAGCAGTTACCGTAGTGGGCCTAATGAAAAACTGTTTTTT
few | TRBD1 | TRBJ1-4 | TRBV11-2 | CASSPRDRAGDEKLFF | TGTGCCAGCAGCCCTCGTGACAGGGCAGGCGATGAAAAACTGTTTTTT
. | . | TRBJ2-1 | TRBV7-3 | CASSLTREYEQFF | TGTGCCAGCAGCTTAACCAGGGAGTATGAGCAGTTCTTC
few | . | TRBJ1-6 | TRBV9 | CASSTDVAYDGDSPLHF | TGTGCCAGCAGCACAGACGTGGCTTACGACGGGGATTCACCCCTCCACTTT
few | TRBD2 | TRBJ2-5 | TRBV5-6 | CASSSGLAVVETQYF | TGTGCCAGCAGCTCGGGACTAGCGGTTGTGGAGACCCAGTACTTC
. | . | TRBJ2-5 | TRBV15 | CATSRAGAPETQYF | TGTGCCACCAGCAGAGCGGGGGCTCCCGAGACCCAGTACTTC
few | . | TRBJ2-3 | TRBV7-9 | CASRYRDSNTDTQYF | TGTGCCAGCAGGTACCGGGACTCCAACACAGATACGCAGTATTTT
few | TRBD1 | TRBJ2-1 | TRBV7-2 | CASSLVGTGAYNEQFF | TGTGCCAGCAGCTTAGTCGGAACAGGGGCCTACAATGAGCAGTTCTTC
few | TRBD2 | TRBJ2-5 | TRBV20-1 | CSAETGTSGARF | TGCAGTGCTGAAACCGGGACTAGCGGGGCCCGATTC
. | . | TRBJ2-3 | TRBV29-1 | CSARQHSSTDTQYF | TGCAGCGCAAGACAGCACTCGAGTACAGATACGCAGTATTTT
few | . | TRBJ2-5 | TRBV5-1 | CASSLALRSWEETQYF | TGCGCCAGCAGCTTGGCCTTGAGATCTTGGGAAGAGACCCAGTACTTC
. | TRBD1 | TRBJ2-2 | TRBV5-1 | CASSFGNRGTGELFF | TGCGCCAGCAGCTTCGGAAACAGGGGCACCGGGGAGCTGTTTTTT
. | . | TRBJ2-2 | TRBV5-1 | CASSLLVPNTGELFF | TGCGCCAGCAGCTTGCTAGTACCGAACACCGGGGAGCTGTTTTTT
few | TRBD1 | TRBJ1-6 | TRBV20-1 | CSAEGQGNSPLHF | TGCAGTGCTGAGGGACAGGGGAATTCACCCCTCCACTTT
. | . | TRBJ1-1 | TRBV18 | CASSLGGGSHEAFF | TGTGCCAGCTCCCTCGGAGGGGGGTCCCACGAAGCTTTCTTT
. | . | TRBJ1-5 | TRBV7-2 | CASSLEWSQPQHF | TGTGCCAGCAGCTTAGAGTGGTCCCAACCCCAGCATTTT
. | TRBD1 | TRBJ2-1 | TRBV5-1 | CASSLGDRDNNEQFF | TGCGCCAGCAGCTTGGGGGACAGGGACAACAATGAGCAGTTCTTC